These T cell receptor beta chains were read from a single sample in a study of CD8 T cells in Susac syndrome. TCRdb ran MiXCR on the immunoSEQ multiplex PCR reads and lists one entry per CDR3 protein. The sample includes about 280,000 distinct CDR3 sequences, about 85% seen only once; the top ten take about 0.11%. Sequences were obtained from CD8+ T cells from PBMCs. Every receptor here comes from a human donor with multiple sclerosis. CDR3s leave out the opening cysteine and the closing phenylalanine or tryptophan. The size of a clone is reported for some rows only, either as once, few or many, or as a class for expanded clones.

abundance: -; v_gene: TRBV5-5; CDR3aa: ASSPRDSRMTEQY
abundance: once; v_gene: TRBV12-5; CDR3aa: ASGTDKIGGYNEQF
abundance: -; v_gene: TRBV29-1; CDR3aa: SVDTGTNYGYT
abundance: -; v_gene: TRBV19; CDR3aa: ASSIVVRDTQY
abundance: -; v_gene: TRBV20-1; CDR3aa: SASSAENSYNEQF
abundance: -; v_gene: TRBV12-3/TRBV12-4; CDR3aa: ASNGQGVVGNTEAF
abundance: few; v_gene: TRBV12-3/TRBV12-4; CDR3aa: ASSGGGGTDTQY
abundance: -; v_gene: TRBV5-1; CDR3aa: ASSGPGLAGYNEQF
abundance: -; v_gene: TRBV4-1; CDR3aa: ASSQVIALQGGRSPGANVLT
abundance: -; v_gene: TRBV7-9; CDR3aa: ASSLGTAINEKLF
abundance: -; v_gene: TRBV30; CDR3aa: AWSAPDRGSAEAF
abundance: -; v_gene: TRBV7-9; CDR3aa: ASSLNGNYEQY
abundance: -; v_gene: TRBV6-1; CDR3aa: ASLARGESGANVLT
abundance: -; v_gene: TRBV6-5; CDR3aa: ASSPSGGGLETQY
abundance: -; v_gene: TRBV7-9; CDR3aa: ASSSGGADIQY
abundance: -; v_gene: TRBV3-1; CDR3aa: ASSHLAGGVGTEAF
abundance: -; v_gene: TRBV6-1; CDR3aa: ASSEARRLNQPQH
abundance: -; v_gene: TRBV2; CDR3aa: ASSEGVLALNTGELF
abundance: few; v_gene: TRBV11-2; CDR3aa: ASSLRGKYEQY
abundance: -; v_gene: TRBV28; CDR3aa: ASSFRGSGANVLT
abundance: -; v_gene: TRBV19; CDR3aa: ASEPGLASYNEQF
abundance: -; v_gene: TRBV7-8; CDR3aa: ASSLDLAGGDTQY
abundance: -; v_gene: TRBV24-1; CDR3aa: AAAGTTDTQY
abundance: -; v_gene: TRBV7-9; CDR3aa: ASSSRLAATYEQY
abundance: -; v_gene: TRBV7-3; CDR3aa: ASSSLGLLHEQF
abundance: -; v_gene: TRBV30; CDR3aa: AWSAARQGGRTEAF
abundance: -; v_gene: TRBV9; CDR3aa: ASSVTSGRAVWEQY
abundance: few; v_gene: TRBV10-1; CDR3aa: ASSEYRQGYEQY
abundance: once; v_gene: TRBV19; CDR3aa: ANTSDYQPQH
abundance: -; v_gene: TRBV29-1; CDR3aa: SVEIRHKGAYEQY
abundance: -; v_gene: TRBV2; CDR3aa: AITTRTLGNTIY
abundance: -; v_gene: TRBV30; CDR3aa: AWSDGTAKY
abundance: -; v_gene: TRBV19; CDR3aa: ASSIPGYGTEAF
abundance: -; v_gene: TRBV3-1; CDR3aa: ASSQPLRGLAGGLVGEQF
abundance: -; v_gene: TRBV19; CDR3aa: ANLNPGQVFGANVLT
abundance: -; v_gene: TRBV30; CDR3aa: AWSVGAGDTEVF
abundance: -; v_gene: TRBV10-3; CDR3aa: AISESGGPSGMGDSYNEQF
abundance: -; v_gene: TRBV4-2; CDR3aa: ASSPGASGTYEQY
abundance: few; v_gene: TRBV5-1; CDR3aa: ASSLDGGGYGYT